The 18 T cell receptor beta chains below were found in one sample sequenced in a study of T-cell memory formation after mild COVID-19. TCRdb passed the 5' RACE reads through MiXCR, listing each CDR3 protein once. Of over 400,000 distinct CDR3 sequences listed, about 22% were seen once; the top ten hold around 12%. Source material: PBMCs or a T cell subset sorted from them (not recorded which). These receptors were collected from an adult woman who had mild COVID-19 (a few samples of this study predate the infection). Cell type and time point are not known.

The rearrangement links TRBV3-1 to TRBJ1-1; 8 positions agree with TRBD1. CDR3 length equals 15 residues. V was clipped by 4 bases and J by 9 bases; unmatched bases: 13. Germline values: CDR1 LGHDT, CDR2 YNNKEL (reference sequence). The CDR3 loop reads CASSPQGQVIRKAFF. CDR3 in DNA: TGTGCCAGCAGCCCGCAGGGACAGGTGATTCGGAAAGCTTTCTTT.

The chain carries TRBV5-6 and TRBJ1-5, with TRBD1 identical over 9 bases. CDR3 size: 14 residues. The V segment lost 3 bases and the J segment 9 bases; nucleotides outside the gene matches: 7. Germline CDR1 SGHDT, CDR2 YYEEEE. The CDR3 loop reads CASSSGTGFGPQHF. The DNA of the CDR3 is TGTGCCAGCAGCTCCGGGACAGGGTTCGGGCCCCAGCATTTT.

The CDR3 DNA reads as TGTGCCAGCAGCCTCTCGGGAGTCCGGGGTAATGAGCAGTTCTTC. It yields the protein CASSLSGVRGNEQFF. The rearrangement joins TRBV14 to TRBJ2-1, with D perhaps matching TRBD2 (6 bases). Between the trimmed V and J ends, which lost 4 bases and 7 bases, there was a span of 17 bases. This CDR3 has 15 amino acids. Germline CDR1 is SGHDN and CDR2 is FVKESK.

The V and J genes are TRBV7-8 and TRBJ1-2, with 7 bases lining up with TRBD1. CDR3 size: 17 residues. The germline V gene encodes CDR1 SGHVS and CDR2 FQNEAQ. V dropped 4 bases and J dropped 0; count of bases not matched to a gene: 11. The CDR3 is CASSSGTATLANYGYTF. The CDR3 DNA is TGTGCCAGCAGCTCCGGGACAGCGACGTTAGCTAACTATGGCTACACCTTC.

This clonotype has only a few counts. The genes are TRBV12-3 or TRBV12-4 and TRBJ2-3; D could derive from TRBD1 or TRBD2 (5 bases each). V lost 6 bases to trimming and J lost 7 bases, with 20 bases between them. CDR3 length: 15 amino acids. CDR3 DNA sequence: TGTGCCAGCAGCCGTACCGGGACCCACCCTAATACGCAGTATTTT. It specifies CASSRTGTHPNTQYF.

This clonotype was found once. The chain joins TRBV7-9 to TRBJ2-1, with 8 nucleotides matching TRBD2. V lost 5 bases, J lost 0 bases, and 9 bases stayed unmatched. The CDR3 consists of 17 residues. Germline V lookup: CDR1 SEHNR, CDR2 FQNEAQ (reference sequence). CDR3 loop: CASSRGAGGFSYNEQFF. In DNA, the CDR3 is TGTGCCAGCAGCCGAGGGGCGGGGGGATTCTCCTACAATGAGCAGTTCTTC.

This clonotype was seen a few times. The chain links TRBV5-4 to TRBJ2-5, with 14 bases matching TRBD2. The CDR3 loop spans 17 amino acids. V was pared by 4 bases and J by 5 bases, with 10 bases of the junction left unmatched. Germline CDR1 reads SGHNT; CDR2 reads YYREEE (reference sequence). The CDR3 loop reads CASSRLAGGQSVETQYF. The DNA for the CDR3 is TGTGCCAGCAGCCGACTAGCGGGGGGGCAGAGCGTCGAGACCCAGTACTTC.

The chain joins TRBV6-1 to TRBJ2-1; 11 bases align to TRBD2. With V trimmed by 5 bases and J by 3 bases, 9 bases remained unmatched. Germline V gives CDR1 MNHNS, CDR2 SASEGT. The CDR3 contains 17 residues. The CDR3 bases are TGTGCCAGCAGTCCACGATTGACTAGCGGGATCTACAATGAGCAGTTCTTC. Translating gives CASSPRLTSGIYNEQFF.

This clonotype was seen many times. The chain carries TRBV29-1 and TRBJ2-3; a possible D gene is TRBD2 (7 bases). V gave up 3 bases and J gave up 6 bases, with 25 bases separating them. The CDR3 has 17 residues. The germline V gene has CDR1 SQVTM and CDR2 ANQGSEA. The CDR3 DNA is TGCAGCGTTGAGAAGGGGGGTAGCGGGTCCAGACTGGATACGCAGTATTTT. Translated, it gives CSVEKGGSGSRLDTQYF.

This clonotype was seen only a few times. The chain joins TRBV20-1 to TRBJ2-1, with TRBD2 matching 13 bases. The V and J ends lost 3 bases and 2 bases, in that order; junction bases with no gene match: 7. This CDR3 is 17 amino acids long. In germline, CDR1 is DFQATT, CDR2 SNEGSKA (reference sequence). The CDR3 DNA reads TGCAGTGCTAGGGCAAGGACTAGCGGGGGACCCTACAATGAGCAGTTCTTC. This codes for CSARARTSGGPYNEQFF.

The gene calls are TRBV5-1 and TRBJ2-7; D unresolved. CDR1 SGHRS and CDR2 YFSETQ come from the germline V gene. The CDR3 totals 16 residues. Trimming removed 4 bases at V and 2 bases at J, with 19 bases between. The CDR3 nucleotides are TGCGCCAGCAGCCCGGATGCCTCGGGTAGACCCTACGAGCAGTACTTC. Translating it yields CASSPDASGRPYEQYF.

The chain joins TRBV24-1 to TRBJ1-1; D gene ambiguous. V was cut by 5 bases and J by 2 bases, with 11 bases left in between. Germline V gene lookup returns CDR1 KGHDR and CDR2 SFDVKD. This CDR3 has 14 residues. CDR3 in DNA: TGTGCCACCAGTGGAAACTCTGTAAACACTGAAGCTTTCTTT. Amino acids: CATSGNSVNTEAFF.

This clonotype appeared a few times. V is TRBV4-2 and J is TRBJ2-3; 10 bases line up with TRBD2. From germline, CDR1 is LGHNA and CDR2 YNFKEQ. With 0 bases clipped from V and 6 bases from J, the junction kept 3 bases outside the gene matches. The CDR3 runs 15 residues. CDR3 sequence: CASSQDLAGDDTQYF. The CDR3 DNA reads TGTGCCAGCAGCCAAGATCTAGCGGGGGATGATACGCAGTATTTT.

The J gene is TRBJ1-2, the V gene TRBV4-1, with a weak D call TRBD1 (5 bases). The germline V gene has CDR1 MGHRA and CDR2 YSYEKL. This CDR3 comprises 15 residues. Trimming removed 0 bases at V and 8 bases at J, with 16 bases between. The CDR3 DNA sequence: TGCGCCAGCAGCCAAGATCTCCAGGGAATGTACGGCTACACCTTC. This translates into CASSQDLQGMYGYTF.

The V call is TRBV12-3 or TRBV12-4, the J call TRBJ2-1; 10 positions agree with TRBD2. The junction had 5 bases not matched to a gene; V was cut back by 6 bases and J by 6 bases. The CDR3 runs 14 residues. Here the CDR3 reads CASRGLAYLNEQFF. Written as DNA, the CDR3 is TGTGCCAGCAGGGGACTAGCGTACCTCAATGAGCAGTTCTTC.

The rearrangement uses TRBV25-1 and TRBJ1-1, with a tentative D call TRBD1 (6 bases). Germline V gene data show CDR1 as MGHDK and CDR2 as SYGVNS. Trimming cost V 3 bases and J 4 bases, with 9 bases left between them. The CDR3 is 13 residues long. The CDR3 sequence is CASSDGGATEAFF. CDR3 in DNA: TGTGCCAGCAGTGATGGGGGGGCCACTGAAGCTTTCTTT.

This chain connects TRBV10-3 to TRBJ2-7; 8 bases line up with TRBD2. Losses at the gene ends were 0 bases for V and 3 bases for J; bases not matched to a gene: 7. Germline V gene lookup returns CDR1 ENHRY and CDR2 SYGVKD. The CDR3 covers 16 residues. In DNA form, the CDR3 reads TGTGCCATCAGTGAGTCGCAGAGCGGGAGAAACTACGAGCAGTACTTC. Amino acids: CAISESQSGRNYEQYF.

V gene TRBV4-2 combines with J gene TRBJ2-7, with TRBD1 matching over 9 bases. Germline V gene data show CDR1 as LGHNA and CDR2 as YNFKEQ. CDR3 size: 19 residues. The V gene end was trimmed by 1 base and the J gene end by 3 bases; junction bases not matched to a gene: 16. CDR3 nucleotide sequence: TGTGCCAGCAGCCAAGGGAAGAGGGGCAAGGGACAGGGAGGCTACGAGCAGTACTTC. Residues: CASSQGKRGKGQGGYEQYF.